This TCR beta chain was sequenced during a study of T cell responses to AZD1222 COVID-19 vaccine (dated by TCRdb to the early 2020s). Concerning the study at large: A total of approximately 250 trial participants underwent TCR sequencing, of whom about 210 had received two doses of AZD1222 and some 25 had received two doses of the MenACWY control vaccine. Enrollment into the trials was organized by age into subgroups of 18-55, 56-69 and 70-plus years, and those subgroups contained about 160, 30 and 59 TCR-sequenced participants, respectively.

The CDR3 regions of human TCRbeta chains were analyzed by immunosequencing. As for the original processing: Repertoire TCRs were matched against a reference library of SARS-CoV-2-specific TCRs generated with the MIRA antigen-specificity platform. Breadth was defined as the fraction of unique TCRs that were SARS-CoV-2-associated, and depth was defined as the fraction of total T cells that were SARS-CoV-2-associated. Using the MIRA data, every spike-specific TCR was mapped to the spike region that the TCR reacted to and assigned to either a CD4 or a CD8 class. Log10-transformed breadth and depth values were compared by one-way ANOVA with Sidak's multiple comparisons tests. TCRdb mirrors the immuneACCESS table, restricted to in-frame sequences. Some clones are absent from its copies; in checked studies, under half trace to an unresolved V gene, and the reason for the others is unknown. V and J calls and clone size are as listed in that table; D and trimming were resolved from the DNA. This sample comprises about 140,000 clones, just over 90% of them detected only once. The top ten clones comprise roughly 2% of the sample.

Concerning this clone: Its antigen target is currently unknown. No base quality information exists; no much larger clone differs at one position.

Explained via the paper, the time point label denotes: about 28 days (+/-7) after the second vaccine dose. Because spike-specific TCR depth and breadth did not differ between the two schedules, AZD1222 recipients who got a second dose at roughly 4 weeks were pooled with those who got a second dose at roughly 12 weeks. Vaccinee samples were obtained from the UK trials COV001 and COV002, which included a single-blind randomized controlled phase 2/3 trial of AZD1222 (ChAdOx1 nCoV-19) in healthy adults. For TCRbeta chain sequencing, PBMC samples from trial participants were taken at day 0 and at day 28 after the second dose. The CDR3 runs 14 amino acids, cysteine and phenylalanine included. The only DNA kept is the CDR3, 42 bases in frame from the first base. The trim is 0 bases for V and 5 bases for J, with a gap of 10 bases between the germline ends. The germline V gene specifies SGHVS as CDR1 and FQNEAQ as CDR2.

Study-wide findings and limitations: Reportedly, almost half of the unique spike-specific TCRs recognized epitopes lying outside the regions that are mutated in the B.1.351 and B.1.1.7 variants. Most participants were white British and females outnumbered males, and the authors suggested that clonal diversity may have been underestimated. After two AZD1222 doses, spike-specific TCR breadth and depth were significantly higher than at day 0 and than in MenACWY recipients. In the small 56-69-year group, the increase in depth fell short of significance, most likely because of low power. Only a handful of AZD1222 recipients were SARS-CoV-2 seropositive at baseline, limiting conclusions about previously exposed vaccinees. Because no samples from the day 14 peak response were available, repertoires could be characterized only after the peak T cell response. Vaccine-associated CD4 TCRs spanned the whole spike protein, with dominant responses in regions 160-218 and 743-854.

The origin of this receptor is an adult who received the AZD1222 COVID-19 vaccine. The chain links TRBV7-8 with TRBJ1-1, with the D gene call left open. The source was peripheral blood, collected 28 days after the second AZD1222 dose. CDR3 sequence: CASSLATLGTEAFF. In nucleotides, the sequence is TGTGCCAGCAGCTTAGCGACCCTGGGGACTGAAGCTTTCTTT.